The T cell receptor (beta chain) described here comes from a study of blood T cells in healthy people across ages. A J-beta primer mix and a sample-barcoded 5' primer were used in a second PCR of roughly 6 to 11 cycles. TCRdb re-called the 5' RACE reads through MiXCR, storing one row per CDR3 protein. The sample lists more than 900,000 distinct CDR3 sequences, about 23% occurring once. This CDR3 contains 13 residues. V was clipped by 1 base and J by 6 bases, with 11 bases between them. CDR1 and CDR2 (germline): SGHRS, YFSETQ. This sample was shared with a second study, whose subject was T cells of mothers and their children. That paper notes: The entire RNA extract went into cDNA synthesis at roughly 1.5 ug per 15 ul.

The clonotype comes from a girl between 2 and 10 years old in good health. Input material: blood. The J gene is TRBJ2-7, the V gene TRBV5-1; D remains ambiguous. The CDR3 is CASSLSILSEQYF. DNA of the CDR3: TGCGCCAGCAGCTTGTCTATATTGAGCGAGCAGTACTTC. The full variable domain, its missing parts supplied by reference TRBV5-1 and TRBJ2-7, is KAGVTQTPRYLIKTRGQQVTLSCSPISGHRSVSWYQQTPGQGLQFLFEYFSETQRNKGNFPGRFSGRQFSNSRSEMNVSTLELGDSALYLCASSLSILSEQYFGPGTRLTVT.